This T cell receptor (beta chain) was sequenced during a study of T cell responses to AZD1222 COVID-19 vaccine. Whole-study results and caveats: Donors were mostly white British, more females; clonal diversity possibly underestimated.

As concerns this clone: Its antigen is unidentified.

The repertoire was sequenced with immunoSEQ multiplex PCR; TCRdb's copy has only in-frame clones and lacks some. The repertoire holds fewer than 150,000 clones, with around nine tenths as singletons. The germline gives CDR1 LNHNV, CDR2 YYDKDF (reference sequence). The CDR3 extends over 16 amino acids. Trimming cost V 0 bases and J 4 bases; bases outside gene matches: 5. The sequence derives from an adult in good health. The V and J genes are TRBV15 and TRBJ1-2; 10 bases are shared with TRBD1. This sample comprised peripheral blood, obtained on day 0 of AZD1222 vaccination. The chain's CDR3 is CATSRDLDRGTYGYTF. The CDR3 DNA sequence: TGTGCCACCAGCAGAGATCTGGACAGGGGGACCTATGGCTACACCTTC. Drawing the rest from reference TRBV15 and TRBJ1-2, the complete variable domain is DAMVIQNPRYQVTQFGKPVTLSCSQTLNHNVMYWYQQKSSQAPKLLFHYYDKDFNNEADTPDNFQSRRPNTSFCFLDIRSPGLGDTAMYLCATSRDLDRGTYGYTFGSGTRLTVV.